What follows are 10 T cell receptor beta chains derived from one specimen sequenced in a study of blood T cell repertoires in COVID-19. Here immunoSEQ multiplex PCR was the method, and the copy in TCRdb shows in-frame clones only, minus some. The table includes 85,000 to 90,000 clones, 79% detected once. The sequencing sample was made of peripheral blood. All receptors derive from a man in his 70s with acute or convalescent COVID-19.

The chain joins TRBV5-4 to TRBJ2-3; D remains ambiguous. With 4 bases removed from V and 4 bases from J, the gap between germline ends came to 10 bases. Germline lookup yields CDR1 SGHNT and CDR2 YYREEE (reference sequence). The CDR3 is made up of 13 amino acids. The CDR3 protein is CASSTLGADTQYF. As DNA, the CDR3 is TGTGCCAGCAGCACCCTAGGAGCAGATACGCAGTATTTT.

The chain couples TRBV5-1 to TRBJ2-6, with 7 bases fitting TRBD1. This CDR3 is 16 amino acids long. Germline V CDR1 and CDR2: SGHRS, YFSETQ. J lost 3 bases, V lost 5 bases, and 8 bases had no gene match. CDR3 residues: CASSRDSGFGANVLTF. CDR3 bases: TGCGCCAGCAGTAGGGACAGTGGCTTTGGGGCCAACGTCCTGACTTTC.

The chain employs TRBV18 and TRBJ2-3, with 7 bases matching TRBD2. The CDR3 consists of 15 residues. Germline values: CDR1 KGHSH, CDR2 LQKENI. Unmatched junction bases numbered 2, after V lost 2 bases and J lost 0 bases. In DNA, the CDR3 is TGTGCCAGCTCACCAGTCGGGGGGAGCACAGATACGCAGTATTTT. As protein: CASSPVGGSTDTQYF.

V usage is TRBV5-1 and J usage is TRBJ1-1, with no clear D. Trimming shortened V by 0 bases and J by 1 base, and 10 bases separated the two germline ends. The CDR3 totals 15 residues. In germline, CDR1 is SGHRS, CDR2 YFSETQ. The CDR3 sequence: CASSLAGASNTEAFF. The CDR3 region has the DNA TGCGCCAGCAGCTTGGCGGGAGCTTCGAACACTGAAGCTTTCTTT.

The chain joins TRBV5-4 to TRBJ2-7; possible D gene TRBD2, 5 bases. The CDR3 sequence is 14 residues long. The germline V and J ends were trimmed by 5 bases and 0 bases, with 12 bases remaining between them. Germline V gene sequence: CDR1 SGHNT, CDR2 YYREEE (reference sequence). The CDR3 spells CASRGEDSSYEQYV. The CDR3 coding sequence is TGTGCCAGCAGGGGTGAGGACTCCTCCTACGAGCAGTACGTC.

This clone was seen a few times. The chain recombines TRBV28 with TRBJ1-2; D remains unclear. The CDR3 is 13 residues long. The V end lost 5 bases, the J end lost 6 bases, and 13 bases lay between the germline ends. CDR1 is MDHEN and CDR2 is SYDVKM in the germline V gene. DNA of the CDR3: TGTGCCAGCAGTAGGGTGGCGAGGGATGGCTACACCTTC. The encoded protein is CASSRVARDGYTF.

The chain employs TRBV7-2 and TRBJ2-7; weak D call: TRBD1 (6 bases). Germline lookup yields CDR1 SGHTA and CDR2 FQGNSA. The V gene lost 5 bases and the J gene lost 2 bases, with 16 bases spanning the gap. The CDR3 consists of 15 residues. CDR3 nucleotide sequence: TGTGCCAGCAGCATAGGGACAACTCCCGCCTACGAGCAGTACTTC. Translation: CASSIGTTPAYEQYF.

The V and J genes are TRBV5-6 and TRBJ2-5, with 10 positions matching TRBD2. The CDR3 length is 17 residues. The J segment lost 5 bases and the V segment lost 3 bases, leaving 13 bases of the junction unmatched. Germline CDR1 reads SGHDT; CDR2 reads YYEEEE. The CDR3 coding sequence is TGTGCCAGCAGCTCGTATGGGGAGCGGGGGGGATTCGAGACCCAGTACTTC. It specifies CASSSYGERGGFETQYF. The full variable domain, with the rest looked up from reference TRBV5-6 and TRBJ2-5, is DAGVTQSPTHLIKTRGQQVTLRCSPKSGHDTVSWYQQALGQGPQFIFQYYEEEERQRGNFPDRFSGHQFPNYSSELNVNALLLGDSALYLCASSSYGERGGFETQYFGPGTRLLVL.

V usage is TRBV3-1 (or the pseudogene TRBV3-2) and J usage is TRBJ2-7; D not certain. Germline CDR1 and CDR2: LGHDT and YNNKEL (reference sequence). This CDR3 contains 11 residues. V was shortened by 5 bases and J by 4 bases, with 6 bases between the two germline ends. The CDR3 loop reads CASSKSYEQYF. Here the CDR3 DNA reads TGTGCCAGCAGCAAATCGTACGAGCAGTACTTC.

This clone was seen a handful of times. V usage is TRBV14 and J usage is TRBJ2-1; the match to TRBD1 covers 7 bases. After removal of 3 bases from V and 6 bases from J, the junction contained 8 bases not matched to a gene. The CDR3 is 15 amino acids. Germline-derived CDR1 and CDR2 are SGHDN and FVKESK. The CDR3 spells CASSQFKAGGNEQFF. The CDR3 nucleotides are TGTGCCAGCAGCCAGTTCAAGGCAGGGGGCAATGAGCAGTTCTTC. The full variable domain, in which reference TRBV14 and TRBJ2-1 provide the parts outside the CDR3, is EAGVTQFPSHSVIEKGQTVTLRCDPISGHDNLYWYRRVMGKEIKFLLHFVKESKQDESGMPNNRFLAERTGGTYSTLKVQPAELEDSGVYFCASSQFKAGGNEQFFGPGTRLTVL.